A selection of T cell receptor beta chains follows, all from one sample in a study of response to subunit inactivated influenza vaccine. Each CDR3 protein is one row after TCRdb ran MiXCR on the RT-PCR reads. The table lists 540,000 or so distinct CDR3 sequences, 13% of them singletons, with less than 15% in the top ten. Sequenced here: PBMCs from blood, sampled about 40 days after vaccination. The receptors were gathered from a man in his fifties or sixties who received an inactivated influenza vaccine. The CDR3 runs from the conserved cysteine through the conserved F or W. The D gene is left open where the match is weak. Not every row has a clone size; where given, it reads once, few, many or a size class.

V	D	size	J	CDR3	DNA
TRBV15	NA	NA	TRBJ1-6	CATSRGTGTSPLHF	TGTGCCACCAGCAGAGGCACAGGGACTTCACCCCTCCACTTT
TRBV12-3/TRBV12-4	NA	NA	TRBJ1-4	CASFRAGSNEKLFF	TGTGCCAGCTTCCGGGCAGGCTCTAATGAAAAACTGTTTTTT
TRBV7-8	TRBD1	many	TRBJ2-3	CASSLLRTGGSTDTQYF	TGTGCCAGCAGCCTCCTTCGGACAGGGGGGAGCACAGATACGCAGTATTTT
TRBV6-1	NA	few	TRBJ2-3	CASSVEIRGTDTQYF	TGTGCCAGCAGTGTAGAAATCCGGGGCACAGATACGCAGTATTTT
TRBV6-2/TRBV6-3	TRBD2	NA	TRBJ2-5	CASSYSILAGGPYQETQYF	TGTGCCAGCAGTTACTCGATTCTAGCGGGGGGTCCATACCAAGAGACCCAGTACTTC
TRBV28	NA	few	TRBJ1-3	CASSFGWGTGLSGNTIYF	TGTGCCAGCAGTTTCGGTTGGGGCACAGGGCTCTCTGGAAACACCATATATTTT
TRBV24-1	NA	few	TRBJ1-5	CATSAGSGWQPQHF	TGTGCCACCAGTGCCGGGAGTGGGTGGCAGCCCCAGCATTTT
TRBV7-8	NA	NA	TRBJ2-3	CASSFEAGPGAQYF	TGTGCCAGCAGTTTCGAAGCGGGCCCAGGCGCGCAGTATTTT
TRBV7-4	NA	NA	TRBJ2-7	CASSLVGSFYEQYF	TGTGCCAGCAGCTTGGTGGGCAGTTTCTACGAGCAGTACTTC
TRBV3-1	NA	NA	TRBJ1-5	CATSKQFRGPNNQPQHF	TGTGCCACCTCCAAGCAATTTCGGGGACCGAACAATCAGCCCCAGCATTTT
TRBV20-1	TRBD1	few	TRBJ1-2	CSARETGVTEGYTF	TGCAGTGCTAGAGAGACAGGGGTGACGGAAGGCTACACCTTC
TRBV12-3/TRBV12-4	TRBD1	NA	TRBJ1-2	CASRSRDRVRGYGYTF	TGTGCCAGCAGGTCCCGGGACAGGGTACGGGGCTATGGCTACACCTTC
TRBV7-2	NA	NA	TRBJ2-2	CASSSSWGGGELFF	TGTGCCAGCAGCTCCTCATGGGGTGGCGGGGAGCTGTTTTTT
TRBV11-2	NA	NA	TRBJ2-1	CASSFRTEAYNEQFF	TGTGCCAGCAGCTTCCGGACAGAGGCCTACAATGAGCAGTTCTTC
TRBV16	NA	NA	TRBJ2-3	CASSQYIVPDTQYF	TGTGCCAGCAGCCAATACATTGTCCCAGATACGCAGTATTTT
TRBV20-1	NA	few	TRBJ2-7	CSANHRSVTFSYEQYF	TGCAGTGCTAACCACAGGAGTGTCACCTTCTCCTACGAGCAGTACTTC
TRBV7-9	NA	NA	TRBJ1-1	CASSLKGVTEAFF	TGTGCCAGCAGCTTAAAAGGGGTGACTGAAGCTTTCTTT
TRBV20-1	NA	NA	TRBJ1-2	CSTDRSYGYTF	TGCAGTACCGACAGGTCGTATGGCTACACCTTC
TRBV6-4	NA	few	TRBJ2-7	CASTPGTSSYEQYF	TGTGCCAGCACTCCCGGGACATCCTCCTACGAGCAGTACTTC
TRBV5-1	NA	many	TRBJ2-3	CASSLGGTSTDTQYF	TGCGCCAGCAGCTTGGGGGGCACTAGCACAGATACGCAGTATTTT
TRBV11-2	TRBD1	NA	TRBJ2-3	CASSPDRVGDTQYF	TGTGCCAGCAGCCCAGACAGGGTTGGCGATACGCAGTATTTT
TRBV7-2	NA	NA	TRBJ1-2	CASSRNYGTLLGGYTF	TGTGCCAGCAGCAGAAACTACGGGACGCTCCTGGGGGGCTACACCTTC
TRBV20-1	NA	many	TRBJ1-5	CSAIIRNQPQHF	TGCAGTGCTATAATCCGCAATCAGCCCCAGCATTTT
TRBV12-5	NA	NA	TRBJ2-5	CASGKTGLETQYF	TGTGCTAGTGGTAAAACAGGGTTAGAGACCCAGTACTTC
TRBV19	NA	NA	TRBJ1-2	CASRPGTLAYGYTF	TGTGCCAGTCGTCCCGGGACACTCGCCTATGGCTACACCTTC
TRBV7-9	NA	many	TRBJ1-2	CASGQTSRGYTF	TGTGCCAGCGGACAGACTTCTCGTGGCTACACCTTC
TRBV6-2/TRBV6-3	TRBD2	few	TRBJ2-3	CASNSHRGGSTDTQYF	TGTGCCAGCAATTCCCACCGGGGGGGAAGCACAGATACGCAGTATTTT
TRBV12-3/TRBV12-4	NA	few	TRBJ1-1	CASGFKMNTEAFF	TGTGCCAGCGGGTTTAAGATGAACACTGAAGCTTTCTTT
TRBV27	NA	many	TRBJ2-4	CASSATSGRKNIQYF	TGTGCCAGCAGTGCAACGTCGGGTAGGAAAAACATTCAGTACTTC
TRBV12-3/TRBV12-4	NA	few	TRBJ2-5	CASKSGAVQETQYF	TGTGCCAGCAAATCAGGGGCCGTGCAAGAGACCCAGTACTTC
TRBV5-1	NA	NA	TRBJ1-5	CASSLPVRNQPQHF	TGCGCCAGCAGCTTGCCAGTACGCAATCAGCCCCAGCATTTT
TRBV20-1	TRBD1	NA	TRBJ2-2	CSARARDRDFSYRELFF	TGCAGTGCTAGAGCCCGGGACAGGGATTTTTCTTACCGGGAGCTGTTTTTT
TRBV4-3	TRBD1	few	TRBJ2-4	CASSQGSGQGSAKNIQYF	TGCGCCAGCAGCCAAGGGTCGGGACAGGGGTCGGCCAAAAACATTCAGTACTTC
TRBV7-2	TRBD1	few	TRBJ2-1	CASSKRTGTYNEQFF	TGTGCCAGCAGCAAAAGGACAGGGACCTACAATGAGCAGTTCTTC
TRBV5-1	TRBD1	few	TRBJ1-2	CASSKTGTGYGYTF	TGCGCCAGCAGCAAAACCGGGACAGGGTATGGCTACACCTTC
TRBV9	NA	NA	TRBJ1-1	CASSPMVILNTEAFF	TGTGCCAGCAGCCCCATGGTCATTTTGAACACTGAAGCTTTCTTT
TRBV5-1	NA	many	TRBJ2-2	CASSRRENTGELFF	TGCGCCAGCAGTCGGCGGGAGAACACCGGGGAGCTGTTTTTT
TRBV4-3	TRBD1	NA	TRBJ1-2	CASTPQTGDSNYGYTF	TGCGCCAGCACCCCCCAGACAGGGGATTCTAACTATGGCTACACCTTC
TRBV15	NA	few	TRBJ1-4	CATSIGDLGDEKLFF	TGTGCCACCAGCATAGGGGACTTAGGAGATGAAAAACTGTTTTTT
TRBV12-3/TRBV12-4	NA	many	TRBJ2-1	CASSFSPYNEQFF	TGTGCCAGCAGTTTCTCACCGTACAATGAGCAGTTCTTC
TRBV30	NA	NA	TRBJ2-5	CALLAPEETQYF	TGTGCCTTGCTAGCGCCAGAAGAGACCCAGTACTTC
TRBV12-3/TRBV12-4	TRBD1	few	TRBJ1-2	CASSFAARQGAYGYTF	TGTGCCAGCAGTTTCGCCGCGCGACAGGGGGCCTATGGCTACACCTTC
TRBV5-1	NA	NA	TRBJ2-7	CASSWDAPSYEQYF	TGCGCCAGCAGCTGGGACGCCCCCTCCTACGAGCAGTACTTC
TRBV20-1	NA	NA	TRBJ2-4	CSAKSTAKNIQYF	TGCAGTGCTAAGAGCACAGCCAAAAACATTCAGTACTTC
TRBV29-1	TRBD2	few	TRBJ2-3	CSVNPLWREEADTQYF	TGCAGCGTTAATCCCCTTTGGCGGGAGGAGGCAGATACGCAGTATTTT
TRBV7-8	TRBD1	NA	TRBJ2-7	CASSLRTGGWNEQYF	TGTGCCAGCAGCCTTAGGACAGGGGGATGGAACGAGCAGTACTTC
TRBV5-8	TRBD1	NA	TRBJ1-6	CASSLAGQGVKGSPLHF	TGTGCCAGCAGCTTGGCCGGACAGGGCGTGAAAGGTTCACCCCTCCACTTT
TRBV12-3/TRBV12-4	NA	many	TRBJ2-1	CASSLEVPGNEQFF	TGTGCCAGCAGTTTAGAGGTCCCTGGCAATGAGCAGTTCTTC
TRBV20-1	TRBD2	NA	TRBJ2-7	CSANGLAGASSYEQYF	TGCAGTGCAAATGGACTAGCGGGAGCCAGCTCCTACGAGCAGTACTTC
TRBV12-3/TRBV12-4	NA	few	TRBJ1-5	CASSLGGMRQPQHF	TGTGCCAGCAGTTTGGGGGGAATGCGCCAGCCCCAGCATTTT
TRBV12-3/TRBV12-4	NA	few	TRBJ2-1	CASTKGNSYNEQFF	TGTGCCAGCACCAAGGGGAACTCCTACAATGAGCAGTTCTTC
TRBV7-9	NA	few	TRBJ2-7	CASRSGAGNIYEQYF	TGTGCCAGCCGTTCTGGGGCAGGGAATATTTACGAGCAGTACTTC
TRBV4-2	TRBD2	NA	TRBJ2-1	CASSQDRSGSGYNEQFF	TGTGCCAGCAGCCAAGATCGGAGCGGGAGTGGCTACAATGAGCAGTTCTTC
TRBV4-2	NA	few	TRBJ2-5	CASSQDPEYPETQYF	TGTGCCAGCAGCCAAGATCCCGAGTACCCAGAGACCCAGTACTTC
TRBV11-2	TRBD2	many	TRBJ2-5	CASSISSGSQETQYF	TGTGCCAGCAGCATTTCTAGCGGGAGCCAAGAGACCCAGTACTTC